A single sample gave rise to the 26 T cell receptor beta chains below, sequenced in a study of T cell responses to AZD1222 COVID-19 vaccine. Assay used: immunoSEQ multiplex PCR; TCRdb lists only in-frame clones, some missing. The table has about 140,000 clones, about 93% seen once; the top ten hold approximately 4%. Sequencing used peripheral blood, obtained 28 days after the second AZD1222 dose. The receptors were sampled from an adult who received the AZD1222 COVID-19 vaccine.

This rearrangement joins TRBV5-3 to TRBJ2-3; TRBD2 is a possible D gene (5 bases). TRBV5-3 is an ORF; its function is uncertain. This CDR3 spans 14 amino acids. Trimming took off 1 base at V and 6 bases at J, with 12 bases between the two ends. CDR3 DNA: TGTGCCAGAAGCTTGAAACAAAGAGGGGATACGCAGTATTTT. This gives the protein CARSLKQRGDTQYF.

The V gene is TRBV27, the J gene TRBJ2-7, with D possibly TRBD1 on 6 matching bases. Germline V lookup: CDR1 MNHEY, CDR2 SMNVEV (reference sequence). This CDR3 has 15 amino acids. V gave up 4 bases and J gave up 3 bases, with 16 bases separating them. CDR3 region: CASSSEPGHYYEQYF. CDR3 bases: TGTGCCAGCAGTTCCGAACCGGGACACTACTACGAGCAGTACTTC.

This chain links TRBV6-2 or TRBV6-3 with TRBJ2-1; 8 nucleotides line up with TRBD1. The CDR3 is 14 amino acids. Germline loops: CDR1 MNHEY, CDR2 SVGEGT. The J segment lost 5 bases and the V segment lost 5 bases, leaving 5 bases of the junction unmatched. CDR3 in amino acids: CASSPGGWDNEQFF. CDR3 nucleotides: TGTGCCAGCAGTCCAGGGGGCTGGGACAATGAGCAGTTCTTC.

This clone was picked up one time. The V gene is TRBV5-1, the J gene TRBJ1-1; tentatively, D is TRBD1 (5 bases). Trimming removed 3 bases at V and 3 bases at J, with 12 bases between. CDR1 is SGHRS, CDR2 YFSETQ, per germline. The CDR3 sequence is 14 residues long. CDR3 nucleotide sequence: TGCGCCAGCAGCTGGCGGCAGGGCGACACTGAAGCTTTCTTT. It yields the protein CASSWRQGDTEAFF.

The V and J genes are TRBV10-3 and TRBJ2-1; 9 nucleotides line up with TRBD2. The germline gives CDR1 ENHRY, CDR2 SYGVKD. The CDR3 loop spans 16 amino acids. With V trimmed by 2 bases and J by 6 bases, 8 bases remained unmatched. The CDR3 here is CAISEGVAGEGNEQFF. The CDR3 nucleotides are TGTGCCATCAGTGAGGGGGTAGCGGGAGAGGGCAATGAGCAGTTCTTC.

The V gene is TRBV5-1, the J gene TRBJ2-5, with no clear D. The CDR3 is made up of 15 amino acids. Germline CDR1 and CDR2: SGHRS and YFSETQ. Trimming removed 0 bases from V and 5 bases from J, with 14 bases in between. The CDR3 reads CASSLVGIPEETQYF. Here the CDR3 DNA reads TGCGCCAGCAGCTTGGTAGGGATCCCCGAGGAGACCCAGTACTTC.

CDR3 amino acids: CASKRGTEAFF. CDR3 bases: TGTGCCAGCAAAAGGGGCACTGAAGCTTTCTTT. The chain links TRBV27 to TRBJ1-1; weak D call: TRBD1 (5 bases). The CDR3 spans 11 residues. Germline V gene lookup returns CDR1 MNHEY and CDR2 SMNVEV (reference sequence). V gave up 7 bases and J gave up 4 bases, with 7 bases separating them.

V and J are TRBV6-5 and TRBJ1-1; the match to TRBD1 covers 10 bases. Unmatched junction bases numbered 7, after V lost 6 bases and J lost 3 bases. This CDR3 is built from 15 residues. In germline, CDR1 is MNHEY, CDR2 SVGAGI. In nucleotides, the CDR3 is TGTGCCAGCAGCTACGGGACAGGGGTCTACACTGAAGCTTTCTTT. Its translation: CASSYGTGVYTEAFF.

This clone has only one observation. The chain is built from TRBV19 and TRBJ2-1; the D is unclear. V lost 7 bases and J lost 3, with 10 bases in between. The germline gives CDR1 LNHDA, CDR2 SQIVND (reference sequence). This CDR3 is built from 13 residues. This CDR3 reads CASTPTGYNEQFF. CDR3 bases: TGTGCCAGTACCCCGACTGGCTACAATGAGCAGTTCTTC.

The chain is built from TRBV19 and TRBJ1-1; the D gene is possibly TRBD1 (6 bases). CDR3 length equals 13 residues. V shed 5 bases and J shed 10 bases, with 17 bases lying between them. Germline V lookup: CDR1 LNHDA, CDR2 SQIVND (reference sequence). The CDR3 bases are TGTGCCAGTAGTGTAAACGGGGGCCAGGGAGCTTTCTTT. Translating gives CASSVNGGQGAFF.

This clone has only one observation. The CDR3 region is CASRPGTSGGYEQYF. The CDR3, as DNA: TGTGCCAGCAGACCCGGGACTAGCGGGGGTTACGAGCAGTACTTC. The rearrangement links TRBV7-2 to TRBJ2-7, with 14 bases aligning to TRBD2. The ends lost 6 bases at V and 4 bases at J; junction bases unmatched: 5. The CDR3 has 15 residues. CDR1 is SGHTA and CDR2 is FQGNSA in the germline V gene.

This clone appeared a few times. The chain combines TRBV7-2 with TRBJ1-1; no firm D call. Germline CDR1 SGHTA, CDR2 FQGNSA. Deletions cut 2 bases from V and 4 bases from J, with 8 bases between. The CDR3 has 13 residues. In DNA form, the CDR3 reads TGTGCCAGCAGCTTACGGAGAGGCACTGAAGCTTTCTTT. It codes for CASSLRRGTEAFF.

Worth noting for this clone: Other DNA sequences of this sample code for an identical CDR3. The V and J genes are TRBV2 and TRBJ2-7; D is ambiguous. Germline V gene sequence: CDR1 SNHLY, CDR2 FYNNEI. The CDR3 is 10 amino acids. Trimming cost V 6 bases and J 4 bases, with 4 bases left between them. CDR3 in DNA: TGTGCCAGCAGCGGATACGAGCAGTACTTC. Its protein product is CASSGYEQYF.

The V gene is TRBV10-3, the J gene TRBJ2-5, with no clear D. The CDR3 consists of 15 residues. V was cut by 0 bases and J by 0 bases, with 8 bases left in between. Germline V lookup: CDR1 ENHRY, CDR2 SYGVKD. The CDR3 region is CAISESNGYQETQYF. CDR3 coding DNA: TGTGCCATCAGTGAGTCGAATGGGTACCAAGAGACCCAGTACTTC.

This rearrangement joins TRBV12-5 to TRBJ2-3; no firm D call. Between the trimmed V and J ends, which lost 1 base and 0 bases, there was a span of 14 bases. The germline V gene encodes CDR1 LGHNT and CDR2 FRNRAP. There are 17 residues in the CDR3. CDR3 nucleotide sequence: TGTGCTAGTGGTTTGGGCCAATTGGAGACTAGCACAGATACGCAGTATTTT. Translating it yields CASGLGQLETSTDTQYF. Full variable domain (rest looked up from reference TRBV12-5 and TRBJ2-3): DARVTQTPRHKVTEMGQEVTMRCQPILGHNTVFWYRQTMMQGLELLAYFRNRAPLDDSGMPKDRFSAEMPDATLATLKIQPSEPRDSAVYFCASGLGQLETSTDTQYFGPGTRLTVL.

The genes are TRBV27 and TRBJ2-1, with D tentatively TRBD1 (6 bases). The CDR3 contains 16 residues. The germline V gene encodes CDR1 MNHEY and CDR2 SMNVEV (reference sequence). V was shortened by 8 bases and J by 4 bases, with 21 bases between the two germline ends. In DNA, the CDR3 is TGTGCCAGCTCCCGGGTGGGACACCGAAGGTACAATGAGCAGTTCTTC. Its translation: CASSRVGHRRYNEQFF.

This chain links TRBV6-5 with TRBJ2-7; D ambiguous. Deletions cut 6 bases from V and 2 bases from J, with 11 bases between. The CDR3 spans 13 residues. From germline, CDR1 is MNHEY and CDR2 SVGAGI. The CDR3 region is CASREYTTYEQYF. CDR3 in DNA: TGTGCCAGCAGGGAGTACACCACCTACGAGCAGTACTTC.

The V call is TRBV6-5, the J call TRBJ2-2; TRBD1 matches 9 bases. This CDR3 contains 15 residues. The J segment lost 3 bases and the V segment lost 8 bases, leaving 7 bases of the junction unmatched. Germline lookup yields CDR1 MNHEY and CDR2 SVGAGI. The chain's CDR3 is CASGWDRVDTGELFF. In DNA form, the CDR3 reads TGTGCCAGCGGGTGGGACAGGGTCGACACCGGGGAGCTGTTTTTT.

As DNA, the CDR3 is TGTGCCAGCAACCCTCTGTGGGACTCCAATTTTCAGACCCAGTACTTC. Protein sequence: CASNPLWDSNFQTQYF. This sequence joins TRBV2 and TRBJ2-5, with D perhaps matching TRBD2 (6 bases). Germline CDR1 is SNHLY and CDR2 is FYNNEI. With 7 bases removed from V and 6 bases from J, the gap between germline ends came to 24 bases. This CDR3 contains 16 residues.

V is TRBV19 and J is TRBJ2-7; no clear D gene. Between the trimmed V and J ends, which lost 5 bases and 2 bases, there was a span of 22 bases. The CDR3 covers 17 residues. Germline V lookup: CDR1 LNHDA, CDR2 SQIVND (reference sequence). The CDR3 is CASSPVGSYSRTYEQYF. In DNA form, the CDR3 reads TGTGCCAGTAGTCCTGTAGGGTCCTACTCCCGTACCTACGAGCAGTACTTC.

The chain is built from TRBV7-8 and TRBJ1-5, with unresolved D. CDR1 is SGHVS and CDR2 is FQNEAQ in the germline V gene. CDR3 length: 15 amino acids. V shed 2 bases and J shed 3 bases, with 11 bases lying between them. The CDR3 nucleotides read TGTGCCAGCAGCTTATTATCAGGATTCAATCAGCCCCAGCATTTT. Translating it yields CASSLLSGFNQPQHF.

The rearrangement links TRBV5-6 to TRBJ2-2; tentatively, D is TRBD1 (6 bases). This CDR3 has 15 amino acids. CDR1 is SGHDT, CDR2 YYEEEE, per germline. The V gene lost 5 bases and the J gene lost 6 bases, with 17 bases spanning the gap. CDR3 nucleotide sequence: TGTGCCAGCAGTTTTTCCGGGACATTGCCCGGGGAGCTGTTTTTT. This translates into CASSFSGTLPGELFF. Using reference TRBV5-6 and TRBJ2-2 for the parts outside the CDR3, the full variable domain is DAGVTQSPTHLIKTRGQQVTLRCSPKSGHDTVSWYQQALGQGPQFIFQYYEEEERQRGNFPDRFSGHQFPNYSSELNVNALLLGDSALYLCASSFSGTLPGELFFGEGSRLTVL.

The chain carries TRBV7-2 and TRBJ2-7, with no clear D. V dropped 5 bases and J dropped 3 bases, with 5 bases sitting between them. Germline V gives CDR1 SGHTA, CDR2 FQGNSA. The CDR3 sequence is 11 residues long. The CDR3 coding sequence is TGTGCCAGCAGCGGGAACTACGAGCAGTACTTC. Translation gives CASSGNYEQYF.

CDR3 sequence (DNA): TGCGCCAGCAGCACCATAACCGGGGAGACCCAGTACTTC. Translation: CASSTITGETQYF. J is TRBJ2-5 and V is TRBV5-1, with D unclear. CDR3 length: 13 residues. With 4 bases removed from V and 5 bases from J, the gap between germline ends came to 12 bases. The germline V gene has CDR1 SGHRS and CDR2 YFSETQ. The whole variable domain, remainder taken from reference TRBV5-1 and TRBJ2-5, is KAGVTQTPRYLIKTRGQQVTLSCSPISGHRSVSWYQQTPGQGLQFLFEYFSETQRNKGNFPGRFSGRQFSNSRSEMNVSTLELGDSALYLCASSTITGETQYFGPGTRLLVL.

The chain joins TRBV29-1 to TRBJ1-1, with no clear D. CDR1 and CDR2 from the germline V gene are SQVTM and ANQGSEA. The CDR3 sequence is 11 residues long. Trimming left V 3 bases short and J 8 bases short, with 10 bases between. The chain's CDR3 is CSVERGGEAFF. CDR3 DNA: TGCAGCGTTGAGCGTGGCGGGGAAGCTTTCTTT.

This clone was seen once. This sequence joins TRBV4-1 and TRBJ2-7, with TRBD1 as a possible D gene (6 bases). The CDR3 extends over 15 amino acids. Trimming removed 4 bases from V and 2 bases from J, with 15 bases in between. In germline, CDR1 is MGHRA, CDR2 YSYEKL. The CDR3 nucleotides are TGCGCCAGCAGCCTAAGGGGGATTGGGACCTACGAGCAGTACTTC. It translates to CASSLRGIGTYEQYF.